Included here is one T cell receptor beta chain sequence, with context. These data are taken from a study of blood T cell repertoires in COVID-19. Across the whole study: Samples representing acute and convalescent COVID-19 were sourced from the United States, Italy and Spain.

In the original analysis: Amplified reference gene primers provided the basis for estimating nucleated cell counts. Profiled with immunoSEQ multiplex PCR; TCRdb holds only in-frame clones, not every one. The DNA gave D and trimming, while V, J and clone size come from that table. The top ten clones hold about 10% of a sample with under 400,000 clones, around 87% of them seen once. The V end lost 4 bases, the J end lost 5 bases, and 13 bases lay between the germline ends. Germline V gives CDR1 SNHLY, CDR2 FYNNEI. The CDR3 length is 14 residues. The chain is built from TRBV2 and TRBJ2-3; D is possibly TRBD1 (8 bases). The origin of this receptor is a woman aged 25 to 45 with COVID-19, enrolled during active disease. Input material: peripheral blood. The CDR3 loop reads CASSGYRGGDTQYF. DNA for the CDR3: TGTGCCAGCAGTGGTTACAGGGGGGGAGATACGCAGTATTTT.